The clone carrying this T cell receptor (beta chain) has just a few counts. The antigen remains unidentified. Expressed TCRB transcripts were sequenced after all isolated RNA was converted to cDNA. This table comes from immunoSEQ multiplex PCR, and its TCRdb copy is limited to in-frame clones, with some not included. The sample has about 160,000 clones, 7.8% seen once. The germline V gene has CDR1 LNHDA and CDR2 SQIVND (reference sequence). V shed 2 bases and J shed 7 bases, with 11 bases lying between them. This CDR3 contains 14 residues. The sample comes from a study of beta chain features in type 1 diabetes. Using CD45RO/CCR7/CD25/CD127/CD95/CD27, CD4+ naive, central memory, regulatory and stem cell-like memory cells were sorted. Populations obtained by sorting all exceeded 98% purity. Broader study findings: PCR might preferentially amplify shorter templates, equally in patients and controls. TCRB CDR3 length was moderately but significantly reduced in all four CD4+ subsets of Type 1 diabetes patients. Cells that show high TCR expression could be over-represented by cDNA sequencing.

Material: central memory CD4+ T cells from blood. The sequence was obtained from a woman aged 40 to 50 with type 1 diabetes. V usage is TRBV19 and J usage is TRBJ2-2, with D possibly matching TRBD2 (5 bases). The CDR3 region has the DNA TGTGCCAGTAGTATAAACGGGGATGTCGGGGAGCTGTTTTTT. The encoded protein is CASSINGDVGELFF.